A single T cell receptor beta chain is shown here with its context. This entry is derived from a study of shared clonotypes between healthy human individuals. The germline CDR1 and CDR2 sequences are MNHEY and SMNVEV (reference sequence). The CDR3 runs 19 residues. With 0 bases clipped from V and 6 bases from J, the junction kept 16 bases outside the gene matches. This table comes from immunoSEQ multiplex PCR, and its TCRdb copy is limited to in-frame clones, with some not included. Among over a million clones listed, less than 99% were seen once. Donors were healthy HIV-negative adults without recently reported acute infections or vaccinations.

The J gene is TRBJ2-3, the V gene TRBV27, with 9 bases identical to TRBD2. Specimen: naive CD4+ T cells sorted from blood. The sample's subset: CD45RA+ positively selected. The sequence derives from a young man in good health. DNA for the CDR3: TGTGCCAGCAGTTTATCTATTAATCAGTATAGCGGGAGCCGGGATACGCAGTATTTT. It is translated as CASSLSINQYSGSRDTQYF.